One sample yielded the 32 T cell receptor beta chains listed below, sequenced in a study of T cells after somatic rescue of genetic block. Repertoires were generated with immunoSEQ multiplex PCR, while TCRdb's copy carries only in-frame clones and drops some. The sample holds tens of thousands of clones, 85% to 95% seen once. Sequenced input: peripheral blood mononuclear cells (PBMCs). The receptor source for this set is a man between 35 and 55 years old.

The genes are TRBV19 and TRBJ2-3; 7 bases agree with TRBD1. The germline CDR1 and CDR2 sequences are LNHDA and SQIVND (reference sequence). J lost 3 bases, V lost 5 bases, and 8 bases had no gene match. The CDR3 is 15 amino acids. This CDR3 reads CASSVQGSRTDTQYF. The CDR3 DNA follows: TGTGCCAGTAGTGTACAGGGGAGTCGAACAGATACGCAGTATTTT.

The chain has TRBV19 and TRBJ1-1, with D hard to call. The CDR3 covers 14 residues. V was cut by 1 base and J by 1 base, with 7 bases left in between. Per germline, CDR1 LNHDA and CDR2 SQIVND (reference sequence). In DNA form, the CDR3 reads TGTGCCAGTAGTATAGGTTTCGGGAACACTGAAGCTTTCTTT. Protein: CASSIGFGNTEAFF.

The chain uses TRBV11-3 and TRBJ2-1, with 10 bases aligning to TRBD2. Germline CDR1 is SGHNT and CDR2 is YENEEA. The length of the CDR3 is 15 residues. After removal of 5 bases from V and 2 bases from J, the junction contained 3 bases not matched to a gene. Here the CDR3 DNA reads TGTGCCAGCAGCCCTAGCGGGAGCCCCTACAATGAGCAGTTCTTC. Protein sequence: CASSPSGSPYNEQFF.

The gene calls are TRBV10-3 and TRBJ2-7; D remains ambiguous. Germline-derived CDR1 and CDR2 are ENHRY and SYGVKD. The CDR3 has 13 residues. Trimming shortened V by 2 bases and J by 5 bases, and 10 bases separated the two germline ends. As DNA, the CDR3 is TGTGCCATCAGTGAGGGCTTCACCGACGAGCAGTACTTC. The encoded protein is CAISEGFTDEQYF.

This clone is a singleton in its sample. The chain employs TRBV5-4 and TRBJ1-2; 7 positions agree with TRBD1. The CDR3 runs 12 residues. J lost 4 bases, V lost 4 bases, and 1 base had no gene match. The germline CDR1 and CDR2 sequences are SGHNT and YYREEE (reference sequence). The CDR3 coding sequence is TGTGCCAGCAGCGGGGACAGCTATGGCTACACCTTC. Residues: CASSGDSYGYTF.

The rearrangement uses TRBV27 and TRBJ1-1; D is unresolved. V was shortened by 6 bases and J by 1 base, with 9 bases between the two germline ends. Per germline, CDR1 MNHEY and CDR2 SMNVEV (reference sequence). The CDR3 extends over 13 amino acids. The CDR3 here is CASRVGRNTEAFF. The CDR3 DNA is TGTGCCAGCAGAGTGGGGAGGAACACTGAAGCTTTCTTT.

The chain joins TRBV5-1 to TRBJ1-3, with a tentative D call TRBD1 (5 bases). The CDR3 loop spans 16 amino acids. Trimming removed 0 bases at V and 4 bases at J, with 14 bases between. Germline V lookup: CDR1 SGHRS, CDR2 YFSETQ. The CDR3 sequence: CASSLAGGTRGNTIYF. The CDR3 DNA sequence: TGCGCCAGCAGCTTGGCCGGCGGGACGAGGGGAAACACCATATATTTT.

The gene calls are TRBV10-3 and TRBJ2-7; D not resolved. Looked up from germline, CDR1 is ENHRY and CDR2 is SYGVKD. The CDR3 is 16 amino acids. The V and J ends lost 2 bases and 4 bases respectively, with 18 bases between them. CDR3 bases: TGTGCCATCAGTGAGAGAGACTCCCAGTACGATTACGAGCAGTACTTC. Its protein product is CAISERDSQYDYEQYF.

The V and J genes are TRBV28 and TRBJ2-2; 10 nucleotides match TRBD2. CDR3 size: 15 residues. Trimming removed 6 bases from V and 7 bases from J; junction bases left unmatched: 8. In germline, CDR1 is MDHEN, CDR2 SYDVKM. The DNA of the CDR3 is TGTGCCAGCAGCCTGTTAGCGGGAGGTAGCGGGGAGCTGTTTTTT. Encoded protein: CASSLLAGGSGELFF.

V is TRBV6-6 and J is TRBJ1-4; D gene ambiguous. The V gene's germline CDR1 is MNHNY and CDR2 SVGAGI (reference sequence). V lost 0 bases, J lost 7 bases, and 3 bases lay in between. CDR3 length: 12 residues. The CDR3 nucleotides read TGTGCCAGCAGTTACTCGACTGAAAAACTGTTTTTT. Its translation is CASSYSTEKLFF.

This clone turned up a few times. The rearrangement links TRBV10-2 to TRBJ2-3; TRBD2 matches 13 bases. Per the germline V gene, CDR1 is WSHSY and CDR2 is SAAADI. Germline trimming cut 8 bases from V and 1 base from J; bases unmatched to any gene: 3. This CDR3 spans 15 amino acids. The chain's CDR3 is CASRLAGGRTDTQYF. In nucleotides, the CDR3 is TGCGCCAGCCGACTAGCGGGGGGCCGCACAGATACGCAGTATTTT.

By its share, this clone is medium-sized (0.01 to 0.1%). The V gene is TRBV6-4, the J gene TRBJ2-3, with 8 bases aligning to TRBD2. Germline V lookup: CDR1 MRHNA, CDR2 SNTAGT. With 6 bases clipped from V and 4 bases from J, the junction kept 6 bases outside the gene matches. CDR3 length: 14 residues. CDR3 amino acids: CASSATSEADTQYF. CDR3 sequence (DNA): TGTGCCAGCAGCGCGACTAGCGAGGCAGATACGCAGTATTTT.

The chain recombines TRBV5-4 with TRBJ2-2; 9 bases are a match to TRBD1. CDR3 length equals 15 residues. CDR1 and CDR2 (germline): SGHNT, YYREEE (reference sequence). The V gene end was trimmed by 5 bases and the J gene end by 6 bases; junction bases not matched to a gene: 8. CDR3 coding DNA: TGTGCCAGCAGTTTAACCGGGACAGGGTCCGGGGAGCTGTTTTTT. Amino acid sequence: CASSLTGTGSGELFF.

The genes are TRBV4-1 and TRBJ2-6; 7 bases match TRBD1. Germline V gene lookup returns CDR1 MGHRA and CDR2 YSYEKL. J was trimmed by 0 bases and V by 3 bases; bases with no gene match: 11. The CDR3 runs 19 residues. CDR3 in amino acids: CASSHGSGRGNSGANVLTF. DNA of the CDR3: TGCGCCAGCAGCCATGGGTCGGGCAGGGGGAACTCTGGGGCCAACGTCCTGACTTTC.

In this sample, this clone turned up once. The CDR3 nucleotides are TGCGCCAGCAGCTCACCTACATGGGGTGAGCAGTTCTTC. Amino acid sequence: CASSSPTWGEQFF. The chain uses TRBV5-1 and TRBJ2-1; D is uncertain. The V end was cut by 3 bases, the J end by 9 bases, with 13 bases between. The CDR3 runs to 13 residues. From germline, CDR1 is SGHRS and CDR2 YFSETQ. The variable domain in full, with the rest retrieved from reference TRBV5-1 and TRBJ2-1, is KAGVTQTPRYLIKTRGQQVTLSCSPISGHRSVSWYQQTPGQGLQFLFEYFSETQRNKGNFPGRFSGRQFSNSRSEMNVSTLELGDSALYLCASSSPTWGEQFFGPGTRLTVL.

V gene TRBV7-9 combines with J gene TRBJ2-6; D is unclear. Germline values: CDR1 SEHNR, CDR2 FQNEAQ (reference sequence). The ends were cut back, 8 bases at V and 0 bases at J, with 8 bases in the middle. The CDR3 contains 14 residues. The CDR3 is CASGTSSGANVLTF. The CDR3 DNA follows: TGTGCCAGCGGAACCAGCTCTGGGGCCAACGTCCTGACTTTC.

The gene calls are TRBV7-9 and TRBJ2-2; no clear D. The CDR3 spans 14 residues. Trimming cost V 2 bases and J 8 bases, with 12 bases left between them. CDR1 and CDR2 (germline): SEHNR, FQNEAQ (reference sequence). The CDR3 sequence: CASSLPLASGELFF. The CDR3 nucleotides are TGTGCCAGCAGCTTACCCTTAGCTTCGGGGGAGCTGTTTTTT.

This clone was seen a single time. This chain connects TRBV5-4 to TRBJ1-4; possible D gene TRBD1, 6 bases. Trimming shortened V by 1 base and J by 6 bases, and 19 bases separated the two germline ends. This CDR3 spans 17 amino acids. Germline V lookup: CDR1 SGHNT, CDR2 YYREEE (reference sequence). DNA of the CDR3: TGTGCCAGCAGCTTGAGTTCTACGGGGGCGACGGATGAAAAACTGTTTTTT. Translating it yields CASSLSSTGATDEKLFF.

The chain recombines TRBV6-5 with TRBJ2-1; unclear D gene. The V end lost 4 bases, the J end lost 0 bases, and 10 bases lay between the germline ends. The CDR3 sequence is 15 residues long. The V gene's germline CDR1 is MNHEY and CDR2 SVGAGI. The CDR3 spells CASSFRSSSYNEQFF. CDR3 DNA sequence: TGTGCCAGCAGTTTCCGCAGTAGCTCCTACAATGAGCAGTTCTTC.

The genes are TRBV6-5 and TRBJ2-6; 9 bases line up with TRBD1. Germline CDR1 reads MNHEY; CDR2 reads SVGAGI. The V gene end was trimmed by 7 bases and the J gene end by 2 bases; junction bases not matched to a gene: 3. This CDR3 has 15 amino acids. The CDR3 bases are TGTGCCAGCACCCGACAGGGGGCTGGGGCCAACGTCCTGACTTTC. Translated, it gives CASTRQGAGANVLTF.

The chain employs TRBV4-3 and TRBJ2-1; tentatively, D is TRBD1 (6 bases). The CDR3 runs 15 residues. Germline assignment: CDR1 LGHNA and CDR2 YSLEER. The ends were cut back, 4 bases at V and 6 bases at J, with 16 bases in the middle. CDR3 DNA sequence: TGCGCCAGCAGCCCCAGACCCCGGGACACCAATGAGCAGTTCTTC. It specifies CASSPRPRDTNEQFF.

The chain carries TRBV11-2 and TRBJ2-5; D gene unclear. Germline V gene data show CDR1 as SGHAT and CDR2 as FQNNGV. The CDR3 is made up of 12 amino acids. Between the trimmed V and J ends, which lost 3 bases and 3 bases, there was a span of 5 bases. The CDR3 DNA reads TGTGCCAGCAGCTTTGCGGAAGAGACCCAGTACTTC. Protein product: CASSFAEETQYF.

The V call is TRBV29-1, the J call TRBJ2-7; possible D gene TRBD1, 5 bases. CDR1 and CDR2 from the germline V gene are SQVTM and ANQGSEA. V lost 5 bases to trimming and J lost 5 bases, with 13 bases between them. The CDR3 is 12 residues long. CDR3 amino acids: CSVRQGAHEQYF. In nucleotides, the CDR3 is TGCAGCGTTAGGCAGGGTGCCCACGAGCAGTACTTC.

The chain employs TRBV7-9 and TRBJ2-3; D may be TRBD2 (6 bases). The CDR3 totals 12 residues. CDR1 and CDR2 (germline): SEHNR, FQNEAQ (reference sequence). Trimming removed 1 base at V and 8 bases at J, with 7 bases between. This chain's CDR3 is CASSLVGGTQYF. The CDR3 nucleotides read TGTGCCAGCAGCTTAGTCGGGGGTACGCAGTATTTT.

V gene TRBV19 combines with J gene TRBJ1-1; 9 bases fit TRBD1. This CDR3 spans 13 amino acids. Germline CDR1 reads LNHDA; CDR2 reads SQIVND (reference sequence). After removal of 5 bases from V and 4 bases from J, the junction contained 2 bases not matched to a gene. CDR3: CASSPDRGTEAFF. The CDR3 DNA is TGTGCCAGTAGTCCGGACAGGGGCACTGAAGCTTTCTTT.

The V and J genes are TRBV25-1 and TRBJ2-1, with unresolved D. The V gene's germline CDR1 is MGHDK and CDR2 SYGVNS. The CDR3 is made up of 13 amino acids. Trimming cost V 6 bases and J 5 bases, with 11 bases left between them. CDR3 sequence: CASRRYRDNEQFF. The CDR3, as DNA: TGTGCCAGCAGGCGTTACAGAGACAATGAGCAGTTCTTC.

J is TRBJ1-1 and V is TRBV6-5, with 9 bases aligning to TRBD1. The V segment lost 2 bases and the J segment 1 base; nucleotides outside the gene matches: 5. CDR3 length equals 16 residues. In germline, CDR1 is MNHEY, CDR2 SVGAGI. For the CDR3, the DNA is TGTGCCAGCAGTTACCTGCCGGGACAGGGGAACACTGAAGCTTTCTTT. Encoded protein: CASSYLPGQGNTEAFF.

This clone was seen once. The V gene is TRBV7-9, the J gene TRBJ2-3; 9 bases are a match to TRBD1. This CDR3 has 15 residues. After removal of 4 bases from V and 3 bases from J, the junction contained 5 bases not matched to a gene. The germline V gene has CDR1 SEHNR and CDR2 FQNEAQ (reference sequence). The CDR3 nucleotides are TGTGCCAGCAGCTCCCGGGACAGGGCTACAGATACGCAGTATTTT. This codes for CASSSRDRATDTQYF.

The chain joins TRBV28 to TRBJ2-2; D possibly corresponds to TRBD2 (5 bases). Trimming cost V 4 bases and J 2 bases, with 8 bases left between them. Germline V lookup: CDR1 MDHEN, CDR2 SYDVKM. This CDR3 has 14 amino acids. The CDR3 sequence is CASSSTGNTGELFF. The DNA for the CDR3 is TGTGCCAGCAGTTCTACGGGAAACACCGGGGAGCTGTTTTTT.

This clone came up once. This sequence joins TRBV2 and TRBJ1-3; tentative D call: TRBD1 (6 bases). Per the germline V gene, CDR1 is SNHLY and CDR2 is FYNNEI. The ends were cut back, 10 bases at V and 9 bases at J, with 28 bases in the middle. This CDR3 region has 16 residues. The CDR3, as DNA: TGTGCCACCTCCCTTACCGGGACAAGGATTGACTCCACCATATATTTT. Protein: CATSLTGTRIDSTIYF.

The chain uses TRBV7-9 and TRBJ2-5, with D tentatively TRBD1 (6 bases). V lost 5 bases to trimming and J lost 1 base, with 11 bases between them. Germline loops: CDR1 SEHNR, CDR2 FQNEAQ (reference sequence). This CDR3 spans 14 amino acids. This CDR3 is CASSSWTAQETQYF. For the CDR3, the DNA is TGTGCCAGCAGCAGCTGGACAGCCCAAGAGACCCAGTACTTC. Variable domain in full (rest from reference TRBV7-9 and TRBJ2-5): DTGVSQNPRHKITKRGQNVTFRCDPISEHNRLYWYRQTLGQGPEFLTYFQNEAQLEKSRLLSDRFSAERPKGSFSTLEIQRTEQGDSAMYLCASSSWTAQETQYFGPGTRLLVL.

This chain joins TRBV11-2 and TRBJ2-5, with 10 nucleotides matching TRBD2. CDR1 and CDR2 (germline): SGHAT, FQNNGV. Trimming removed 1 base from V and 4 bases from J; junction bases left unmatched: 6. The CDR3 extends over 16 amino acids. CDR3 loop: CASSLGLLAGVETQYF. The CDR3 DNA is TGTGCCAGCAGCTTAGGACTCCTAGCGGGAGTAGAGACCCAGTACTTC.